These 5 T cell receptor beta chains came from one sample sequenced in a study of blood T cell repertoires in COVID-19. The assay was immunoSEQ multiplex PCR, and TCRdb's table has in-frame clones only and misses some. The table lists around 220,000 clones, over 80% of them singletons. Material: PBMCs or T cells enriched from blood (not recorded which). The receptors were sampled from a middle-aged woman who had recovered from COVID-19.

This clone was seen a few times. The V and J genes are TRBV3-1 (or the pseudogene TRBV3-2) and TRBJ2-5; D is ambiguous. The CDR3 spans 12 residues. Germline-derived CDR1 and CDR2 are LGHDT and YNNKEL (reference sequence). Trimming removed 1 base at V and 6 bases at J, with 6 bases between. The CDR3 nucleotides are TGTGCCAGCAGCCAAGTGGAGCAGACCCAGTACTTC. Its translation: CASSQVEQTQYF.

J is TRBJ1-2 and V is TRBV5-4; perhaps TRBD1 as D (6 bases). The CDR3 is 13 amino acids. The V gene's germline CDR1 is SGHNT and CDR2 YYREEE (reference sequence). V shed 0 bases and J shed 6 bases, with 9 bases lying between them. CDR3 coding DNA: TGTGCCAGCAGCTTGGCGCGACAGGATGGCTACACCTTC. This sequence encodes CASSLARQDGYTF.

A few counts support this clone. The chain recombines TRBV2 with TRBJ2-1, with 9 bases that match TRBD2. Germline loops: CDR1 SNHLY, CDR2 FYNNEI. The CDR3 is 14 amino acids. The trim removed 8 bases at V and 10 bases at J, leaving 12 bases unmatched. The CDR3 region is CASHAQRGDIEQFF. The DNA of the CDR3 is TGTGCCAGCCACGCCCAGCGGGGGGACATCGAGCAGTTCTTC.

The chain is built from TRBV12-5 and TRBJ2-1; TRBD2 matches 13 bases. The ends lost 1 base at V and 7 bases at J; junction bases unmatched: 7. This CDR3 contains 17 residues. Per germline, CDR1 LGHNT and CDR2 FRNRAP. Written as DNA, the CDR3 is TGTGCTAGTGGTTTGGCCCTACTAGCGGGAGGGCCTAATGAGCAGTTCTTC. Its translation is CASGLALLAGGPNEQFF.

The V gene is TRBV11-1, the J gene TRBJ2-2; 11 nucleotides agree with TRBD2. Germline-derived CDR1 and CDR2 are SGHAT and FQDESV (reference sequence). This CDR3 spans 16 amino acids. V shed 2 bases, J shed 5 bases, and the junction held 4 bases outside the gene matches. This CDR3 is CASSLLAGGPTGELFF. CDR3 sequence (DNA): TGTGCCAGCAGCTTATTAGCGGGAGGGCCGACCGGGGAGCTGTTTTTT. The complete variable domain, with remaining parts taken from reference TRBV11-1 and TRBJ2-2, reads EAEVAQSPRYKITEKSQAVAFWCDPISGHATLYWYRQILGQGPELLVQFQDESVVDDSQLPKDRFSAERLKGVDSTLKIQPAELGDSAMYLCASSLLAGGPTGELFFGEGSRLTVL.